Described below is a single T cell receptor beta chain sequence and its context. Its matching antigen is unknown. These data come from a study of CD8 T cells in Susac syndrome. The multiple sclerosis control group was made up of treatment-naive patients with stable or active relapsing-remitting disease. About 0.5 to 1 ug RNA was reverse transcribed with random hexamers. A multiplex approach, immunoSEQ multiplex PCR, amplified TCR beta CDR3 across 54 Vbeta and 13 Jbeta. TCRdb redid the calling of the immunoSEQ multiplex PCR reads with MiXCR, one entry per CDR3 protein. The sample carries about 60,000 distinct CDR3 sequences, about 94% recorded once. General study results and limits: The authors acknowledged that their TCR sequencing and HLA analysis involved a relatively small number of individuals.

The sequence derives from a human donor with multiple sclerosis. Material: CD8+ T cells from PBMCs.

The CDR3 DNA reads as TGCGCCAGCAGCCCTCAAGAACAGGGGGAGATCCAAGAGACCCAGTACTTC. As protein: CASSPQEQGEIQETQYF. This chain uses TRBV4-3 with TRBJ2-5, with 8 bases fitting TRBD1. The V and J ends lost 4 bases and 1 base, in that order; junction bases with no gene match: 11. CDR3 length: 17 residues. In germline, CDR1 is LGHNA, CDR2 YSLEER.